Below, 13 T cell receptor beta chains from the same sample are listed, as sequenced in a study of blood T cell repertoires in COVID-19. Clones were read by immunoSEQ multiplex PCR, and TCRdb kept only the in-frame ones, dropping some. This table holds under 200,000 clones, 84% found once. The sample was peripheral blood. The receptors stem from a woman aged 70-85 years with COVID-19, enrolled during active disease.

CDR3 residues: CASTGPQGREQYF. CDR3 nucleotide sequence: TGTGCCAGCACGGGCCCCCAGGGTAGGGAGCAGTACTTC. The chain uses TRBV5-4 and TRBJ2-7, with D tentatively TRBD1 (5 bases). This CDR3 region has 13 residues. Trimming took off 6 bases at V and 7 bases at J, with 17 bases between the two ends. Per germline, CDR1 SGHNT and CDR2 YYREEE (reference sequence).

CDR3 nucleotides: TGTGCCAGCAGAACTGACATGAGCTCCTACAATGAGCAGTTCTTC. Its translation: CASRTDMSSYNEQFF. V is TRBV27 and J is TRBJ2-1; D uncertain. CDR1 is MNHEY and CDR2 is SMNVEV in the germline V gene (reference sequence). The CDR3 loop spans 15 amino acids. V dropped 6 bases and J dropped 0 bases, with 12 bases sitting between them.

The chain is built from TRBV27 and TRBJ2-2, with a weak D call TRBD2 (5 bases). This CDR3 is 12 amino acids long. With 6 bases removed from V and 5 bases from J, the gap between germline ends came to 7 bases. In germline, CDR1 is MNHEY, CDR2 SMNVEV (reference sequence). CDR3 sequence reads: CASRRGTGELFF. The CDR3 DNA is TGTGCCAGCAGGCGAGGGACCGGGGAGCTGTTTTTT.

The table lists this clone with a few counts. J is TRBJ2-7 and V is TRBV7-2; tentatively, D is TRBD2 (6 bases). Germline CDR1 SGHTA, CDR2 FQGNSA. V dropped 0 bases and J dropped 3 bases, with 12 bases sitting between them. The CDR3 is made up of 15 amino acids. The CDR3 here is CASSLAPGAGYEQYF. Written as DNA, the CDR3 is TGTGCCAGCAGCTTAGCCCCCGGAGCGGGCTACGAGCAGTACTTC.

The CDR3 spells CASSLRRGRNNEKLFF. In nucleotides, the CDR3 is TGTGCCAGCAGCTTAAGAAGGGGGCGCAATAATGAAAAACTGTTTTTT. The chain employs TRBV7-8 and TRBJ1-4; 7 bases match TRBD1. The CDR3 runs 16 residues. The V gene end was trimmed by 2 bases and the J gene end by 4 bases; junction bases not matched to a gene: 7. The V gene's germline CDR1 is SGHVS and CDR2 FQNEAQ.

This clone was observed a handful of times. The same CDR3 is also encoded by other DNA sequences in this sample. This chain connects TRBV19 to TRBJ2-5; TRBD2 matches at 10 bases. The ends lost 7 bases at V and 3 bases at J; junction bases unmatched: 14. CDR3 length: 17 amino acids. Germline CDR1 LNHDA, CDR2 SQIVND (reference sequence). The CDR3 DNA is TGTGCCAGTAATAATCGGCCTCTAGCGGGAGAAAAAGAGACCCAGTACTTC. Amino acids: CASNNRPLAGEKETQYF.

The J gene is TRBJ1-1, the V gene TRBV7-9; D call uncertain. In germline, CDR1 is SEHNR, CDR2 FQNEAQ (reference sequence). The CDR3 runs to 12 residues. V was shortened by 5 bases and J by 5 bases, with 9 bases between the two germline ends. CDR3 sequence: CASSRVLTEAFF. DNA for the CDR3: TGTGCCAGCAGCCGCGTATTGACTGAAGCTTTCTTT. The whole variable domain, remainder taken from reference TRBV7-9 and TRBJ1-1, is DTGVSQNPRHKITKRGQNVTFRCDPISEHNRLYWYRQTLGQGPEFLTYFQNEAQLEKSRLLSDRFSAERPKGSFSTLEIQRTEQGDSAMYLCASSRVLTEAFFGQGTRLTVV.

The CDR3 sequence is CASSQARGYGYTF. For the CDR3, the DNA is TGTGCCAGCAGCCAGGCACGAGGCTATGGCTACACCTTC. The chain links TRBV14 to TRBJ1-2, with D hard to call. The CDR3 has 13 residues. Germline CDR1 SGHDN, CDR2 FVKESK. V was trimmed by 3 bases and J by 4 bases, leaving 9 bases between them.

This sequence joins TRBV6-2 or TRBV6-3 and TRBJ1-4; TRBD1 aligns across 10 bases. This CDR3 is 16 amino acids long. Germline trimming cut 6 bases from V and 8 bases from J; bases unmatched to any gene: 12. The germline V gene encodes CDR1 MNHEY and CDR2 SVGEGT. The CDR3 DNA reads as TGTGCCAGCAGCCGCCAGCTCGGGACAGGGGTAGAAAAACTGTTTTTT. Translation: CASSRQLGTGVEKLFF.

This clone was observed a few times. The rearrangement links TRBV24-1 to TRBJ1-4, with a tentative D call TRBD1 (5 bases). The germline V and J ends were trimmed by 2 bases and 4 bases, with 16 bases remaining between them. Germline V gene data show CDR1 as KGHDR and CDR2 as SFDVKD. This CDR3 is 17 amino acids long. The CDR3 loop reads CATSDSGKRLGNEKLFF. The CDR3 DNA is TGTGCCACCAGTGATTCAGGGAAGAGGCTCGGTAATGAAAAACTGTTTTTT.

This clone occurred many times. CDR3 in DNA: TGTGCCAGCAGAAAGAGCGCGGGGGGAACGAACACCGGGGAGCTGTTTTTT. It specifies CASRKSAGGTNTGELFF. The chain uses TRBV2 and TRBJ2-2; 8 bases align to TRBD2. Germline lookup yields CDR1 SNHLY and CDR2 FYNNEI. V dropped 6 bases and J dropped 0; count of bases not matched to a gene: 9. The CDR3 runs 17 residues.

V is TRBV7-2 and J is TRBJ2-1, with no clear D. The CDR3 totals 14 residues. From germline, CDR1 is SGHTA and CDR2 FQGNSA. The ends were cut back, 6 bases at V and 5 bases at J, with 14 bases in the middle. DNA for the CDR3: TGTGCCAGCAGAACCACCCCAGCGAACAATGAGCAGTTCTTC. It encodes CASRTTPANNEQFF. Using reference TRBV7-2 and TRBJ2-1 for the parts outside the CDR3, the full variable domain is GAGVSQSPSNKVTEKGKDVELRCDPISGHTALYWYRQSLGQGLEFLIYFQGNSAPDKSGLPSDRFSAERTGGSVSTLTIQRTQQEDSAVYLCASRTTPANNEQFFGPGTRLTVL.

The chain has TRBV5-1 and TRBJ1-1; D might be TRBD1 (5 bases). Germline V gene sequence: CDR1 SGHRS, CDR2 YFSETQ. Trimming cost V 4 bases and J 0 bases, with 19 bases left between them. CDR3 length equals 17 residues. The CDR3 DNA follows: TGCGCCAGCAGCCTGTCCAGAGGCCTACAGGTGAACACTGAAGCTTTCTTT. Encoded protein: CASSLSRGLQVNTEAFF.